This passage covers 9 T cell receptor beta chains from one sample sequenced in a study of human thymus T cells. The assay was immunoSEQ multiplex PCR, and TCRdb's table has in-frame clones only and misses some. The table lists tens of thousands of clones, around 95% of them singletons. Resections from corrective heart surgery supplied the thymus tissue. The source material was thymus tissue. All receptors derive from a girl less than two years old with a congenital heart defect but otherwise immunologically healthy.

The chain is built from TRBV15 and TRBJ1-3; D remains ambiguous. V shed 0 bases and J shed 6 bases, with 18 bases lying between them. The CDR3 contains 17 residues. Per germline, CDR1 LNHNV and CDR2 YYDKDF (reference sequence). The DNA for the CDR3 is TGTGCCACCAGCAGAGATCTAGTGCCACTCTTAAAAAACACCATATATTTT. Translated, it gives CATSRDLVPLLKNTIYF.

V and J are TRBV28 and TRBJ1-3; perhaps TRBD1 as D (5 bases). Trimming took 3 bases from V and 1 from J, leaving 13 bases between them. This CDR3 contains 16 residues. Germline V gene lookup returns CDR1 MDHEN and CDR2 SYDVKM. The CDR3 DNA reads TGTGCCAGCAGTTTGCGGCGGGGGAGTTCTGGAAACACCATATATTTT. It codes for CASSLRRGSSGNTIYF.

The count of this clone is one. The J gene is TRBJ2-5, the V gene TRBV7-3; 8 positions match TRBD1. This CDR3 contains 16 residues. J was trimmed by 4 bases and V by 2 bases; bases with no gene match: 9. Germline loops: CDR1 SGHTA, CDR2 FQGTGA. The CDR3 protein is CASSLEGRGRPETQYF. In nucleotides, the CDR3 is TGTGCCAGCAGCTTAGAAGGCAGGGGGCGGCCAGAGACCCAGTACTTC. The full variable domain, rest sourced from reference TRBV7-3 and TRBJ2-5, is GAGVSQTPSNKVTEKGKYVELRCDPISGHTALYWYRQSLGQGPEFLIYFQGTGAADDSGLPNDRFFAVRPEGSVSTLKIQRTERGDSAVYLCASSLEGRGRPETQYFGPGTRLLVL.

This sequence joins TRBV14 and TRBJ1-4; possibly TRBD1 for D (5 bases). Looked up from germline, CDR1 is SGHDN and CDR2 is FVKESK. Between the trimmed V and J ends, which lost 9 bases and 4 bases, there was a span of 15 bases. CDR3 length: 14 amino acids. CDR3 protein: CASRGENGNEKLFF. The CDR3 coding sequence is TGTGCCAGTAGAGGGGAGAATGGTAATGAAAAACTGTTTTTT.

This chain connects TRBV5-1 to TRBJ2-3; 12 bases are shared with TRBD2. Germline V gene lookup returns CDR1 SGHRS and CDR2 YFSETQ. The CDR3 has 19 residues. J lost 0 bases, V lost 0 bases, and 8 bases had no gene match. This CDR3 is CASSLGLAGGRLSTDTQYF. DNA of the CDR3: TGCGCCAGCAGCTTGGGCCTAGCGGGAGGGCGCCTAAGCACAGATACGCAGTATTTT.

The chain joins TRBV14 to TRBJ1-3; 7 positions match TRBD1. This CDR3 region has 21 residues. From germline, CDR1 is SGHDN and CDR2 FVKESK. V dropped 0 bases and J dropped 2; count of bases not matched to a gene: 19. As DNA, the CDR3 is TGTGCCAGCAGCCAAGAGTCCCCCGACAGGGTAAGACTCTACGCTGGAAACACCATATATTTT. It yields the protein CASSQESPDRVRLYAGNTIYF.

This clone was picked up one time. CDR3 sequence reads: CASSTRTGPSNEKLFF. The CDR3 bases are TGTGCCAGCAGCACCCGAACAGGGCCGAGTAATGAAAAACTGTTTTTT. This sequence joins TRBV5-6 and TRBJ1-4, with a tentative D call TRBD1 (6 bases). CDR1 and CDR2 from the germline V gene are SGHDT and YYEEEE. The CDR3 covers 16 residues. Trimming stripped 4 bases from V and 4 bases from J, with 17 bases between.

This chain uses TRBV25-1 with TRBJ2-1, with 11 bases identical to TRBD2. V lost 3 bases, J lost 4 bases, and 8 bases stayed unmatched. This CDR3 spans 17 amino acids. Per germline, CDR1 MGHDK and CDR2 SYGVNS. CDR3 in amino acids: CASSDVKLAGGYNEQFF. The CDR3 nucleotides read TGTGCCAGCAGTGATGTAAAGTTAGCGGGAGGGTACAATGAGCAGTTCTTC.

This clone has more than one count but fewer than ten. The V and J genes are TRBV4-1 and TRBJ1-2, with a tentative D call TRBD1 (5 bases). The V and J ends lost 0 bases and 0 bases respectively, with 20 bases between them. From germline, CDR1 is MGHRA and CDR2 YSYEKL. This CDR3 has 19 residues. CDR3 bases: TGCGCCAGCAGCCAAGATGTACTGATTAGACAGCCACCTAACTATGGCTACACCTTC. Amino acid sequence: CASSQDVLIRQPPNYGYTF.